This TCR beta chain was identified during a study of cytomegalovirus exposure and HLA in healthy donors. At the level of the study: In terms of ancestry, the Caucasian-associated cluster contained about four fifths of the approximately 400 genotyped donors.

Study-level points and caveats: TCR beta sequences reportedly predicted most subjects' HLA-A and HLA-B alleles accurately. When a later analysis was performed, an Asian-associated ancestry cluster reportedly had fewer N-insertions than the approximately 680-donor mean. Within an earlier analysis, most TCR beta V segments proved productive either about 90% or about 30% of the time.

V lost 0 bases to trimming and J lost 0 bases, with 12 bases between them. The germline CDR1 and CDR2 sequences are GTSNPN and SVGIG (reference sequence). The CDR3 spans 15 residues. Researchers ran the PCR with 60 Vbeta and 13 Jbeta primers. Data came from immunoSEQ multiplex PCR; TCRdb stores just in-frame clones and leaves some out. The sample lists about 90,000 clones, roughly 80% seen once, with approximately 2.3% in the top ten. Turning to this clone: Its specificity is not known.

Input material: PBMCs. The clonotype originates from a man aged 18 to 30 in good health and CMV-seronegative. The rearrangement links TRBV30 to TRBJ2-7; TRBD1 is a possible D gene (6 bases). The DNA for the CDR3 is TGTGCCTGGAGTGTACAGGGTTCGTTCTCCTACGAGCAGTACTTC. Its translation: CAWSVQGSFSYEQYF.